This T cell receptor (beta chain) was retrieved from a study of long-term antiretroviral therapy in people with HIV. Study-wide context: By about a decade, the earliest samples predate the 2015 immediate-ART recommendation.

The CDR3 is 14 residues long. Per the germline V gene, CDR1 is MNHEY and CDR2 is SVGAGI. V was trimmed by 5 bases and J by 3 bases, leaving 12 bases between them. There are a few counts of this clone. They ran version v3.0 of the immunoSEQ assay at survey level. Profiling relied on immunoSEQ multiplex PCR, and the TCRdb table lists in-frame clones only, not all of them. The data hold some 17,000 clones, with 60% to 85% observed a single time. The receptor's source is a man aged 25-45 years with HIV. Specimen: unsorted PBMCs, collected approximately 2.2 years before starting antiretroviral therapy. The chain joins TRBV6-5 to TRBJ2-3; either TRBD1 or TRBD2 may fit D (6 bases each). CDR3 bases: TGTGCCAGCAGTGTACTAGGGGGGACAGATACGCAGTATTTT. Its protein product is CASSVLGGTDTQYF.